Shown below are 6 T cell receptor beta chains from a single sample sequenced in a study of blood T cells in healthy people across ages. For the second PCR, which ran for roughly 7 to 11 cycles, a sample-barcoded 5' primer and a J-beta primer mix were used. TCRdb re-called the 5' RACE reads through MiXCR, storing one row per CDR3 protein. This repertoire shows under 950,000 distinct CDR3 sequences, around a fifth found once; its top ten account for less than 25%. Specimen: blood. The receptor source for this set is a man in his 70s in good health.

The chain is built from TRBV11-3 and TRBJ2-7; 13 bases are a match to TRBD2. The closer fit of TRBJ2-5 to the DNA end suggests the J call may be wrong. The germline gives CDR1 SGHNT, CDR2 YENEEA. CDR3 length: 18 residues. As DNA, the CDR3 is TGTGCCAGCAGCTTCCTCGGACTAGCGGGAGCCTCCCAAGAGACCCAGTACTTC. Amino acid sequence: CASSFLGLAGASQETQYF.

The table lists this clonotype with a few counts. The chain carries TRBV20-1 and TRBJ2-7, with TRBD1 as a possible D gene (6 bases). Trimming took 1 base from V and 6 from J, leaving 13 bases between them. The CDR3 has 13 amino acids. CDR1 DFQATT and CDR2 SNEGSKA come from the germline V gene (reference sequence). The CDR3 DNA sequence: TGCAGTGCTAGAGGACAGGCTGGATCCGAGCAGTACGTC. The encoded protein is CSARGQAGSEQYV.

This clonotype was seen a handful of times. This rearrangement joins TRBV6-1 to TRBJ2-1; 7 bases fit TRBD2. This CDR3 is built from 11 residues. Germline V gene lookup returns CDR1 MNHNS and CDR2 SASEGT. J gave up 13 bases and V 6 bases, and 6 bases lay outside the gene matches. This CDR3 reads CASRFSGIQFF. In DNA form, the CDR3 reads TGTGCCAGCAGGTTCAGCGGGATACAGTTCTTC.

The rearrangement joins TRBV20-1 to TRBJ2-5; D may correspond to TRBD1 or TRBD2 (5 bases each). The DNA end is a closer match to TRBJ2-1, so the J assignment may be wrong. This CDR3 comprises 15 residues. CDR1 is DFQATT and CDR2 is SNEGSKA in the germline V gene (reference sequence). CDR3 sequence reads: CSAPLVAAWDDEQFF. For the CDR3, the DNA is TGCAGTGCCCCCCTGGTGGCAGCTTGGGACGATGAGCAGTTCTTC.

The chain combines TRBV9 with TRBJ1-1; possible D gene TRBD1, 5 bases. This CDR3 region has 15 residues. The V end was cut by 0 bases, the J end by 5 bases, with 14 bases between. The germline CDR1 and CDR2 sequences are SGDLS and YYNGEE. The CDR3 sequence: CASSVGDGGMTEAFF. CDR3 DNA: TGTGCCAGCAGCGTAGGCGACGGGGGGATGACTGAAGCTTTCTTT.

V and J are TRBV19 and TRBJ1-1; D is unclear. The CDR3 runs to 14 residues. Trimming took off 10 bases at V and 1 base at J, with 16 bases between the two ends. The germline gives CDR1 LNHDA, CDR2 SQIVND (reference sequence). The CDR3 DNA sequence: TGTGCCACCACACCCCGGCGGACGAACACTGAAGCTTTCTTT. This translates into CATTPRRTNTEAFF.